This TCR beta chain originates from a study of CD8+CD57+ T cells in acquired aplastic anemia. Overall study: Yields of DNA that came from sorted CD4+ and CD8+ cells averaged about 3.4 ug. Findings and limits, study-wide: Patients showed no significant difference from controls in CD8+ Simpson's diversity. Some 27 CD8+ CDR3 sequences were shared between patients and controls.

On this clonotype: Its antigen is not known. This could be a read error, since a much larger clone is one nucleotide away.

The CDR3 runs to 12 residues. In germline, CDR1 is MNHNS, CDR2 SASEGT. Profiling of TCR beta VDJ combinations and CDR3 sequences used genomic DNA as template. TCRdb passed the reads through MiXCR, listing each CDR3 protein once. Of just over 400,000 distinct CDR3 sequences listed, about two thirds are singletons. This TCR was recovered from a human donor in good health, serving as a control. Material: sorted CD4+, CD8+, or CD8+CD57+ T cells (not recorded which) from PBMCs. The chain has TRBV6-1 and TRBJ1-5; D gene uncertain. CDR3 loop: CDSSVGHQPQHF. The CDR3 nucleotides are TGTGACAGCAGTGTTGGTCATCAGCCCCAGCATTTT.